Each of the 23 T cell receptor beta chains below was sequenced from the same sample in a study of cytotoxic CD8 clonotypes in ibrutinib-treated CLL. Profiling relied on immunoSEQ multiplex PCR, and the TCRdb table lists in-frame clones only, not all of them. The table lists 68,000 or so clones, around two thirds of them singletons, with about 5.7% in the top ten. Specimen: PBMCs, collected after 12 months of ibrutinib treatment. All receptors come from a human donor with chronic lymphocytic leukemia.

The chain couples TRBV30 to TRBJ2-3; a possible D gene is TRBD1 (6 bases). The CDR3 runs to 11 residues. Germline V gene data show CDR1 as GTSNPN and CDR2 as SVGIG (reference sequence). The germline V and J ends were trimmed by 8 bases and 4 bases, with 10 bases remaining between them. CDR3: CARGQPDTQYF. The CDR3 DNA reads TGTGCCCGCGGACAGCCAGATACGCAGTATTTT.

The chain couples TRBV4-1 to TRBJ1-2; maybe TRBD1 (6 bases). The CDR3 extends over 15 amino acids. Trimming cost V 4 bases and J 3 bases, with 15 bases left between them. Germline lookup yields CDR1 MGHRA and CDR2 YSYEKL. This CDR3 is CASSPTSGAYYGYTF. CDR3 nucleotide sequence: TGCGCCAGCAGCCCCACCTCGGGGGCCTACTATGGCTACACCTTC.

A single count supports this clone. This chain uses TRBV19 with TRBJ1-5; TRBD1 matches at 7 bases. Germline V CDR1 and CDR2: LNHDA, SQIVND (reference sequence). J lost 1 base, V lost 5 bases, and 5 bases had no gene match. This CDR3 comprises 15 residues. Here the CDR3 DNA reads TGTGCCAGTAGTCAAGGGACAGCAAGCAATCAGCCCCAGCATTTT. Protein product: CASSQGTASNQPQHF.

The V gene is TRBV27, the J gene TRBJ2-1; tentatively, D is TRBD1 (5 bases). V dropped 2 bases and J dropped 6 bases, with 17 bases sitting between them. This CDR3 has 16 residues. From germline, CDR1 is MNHEY and CDR2 SMNVEV (reference sequence). CDR3 DNA: TGTGCCAGCAGTTTAATGTCCCACTGGGGCGTCAATGAGCAGTTCTTC. Translating it yields CASSLMSHWGVNEQFF.

V gene TRBV7-2 combines with J gene TRBJ1-5; D remains unclear. Deletions cut 1 base from V and 4 bases from J, with 8 bases between. The CDR3 loop spans 14 amino acids. Looked up from germline, CDR1 is SGHTA and CDR2 is FQGNSA. The CDR3 loop is CASSLVKGNQPQHF. The CDR3, as DNA: TGTGCCAGCAGCTTAGTTAAGGGAAATCAGCCCCAGCATTTT.

The chain couples TRBV11-2 to TRBJ1-6, with D tentatively TRBD1 (6 bases). This CDR3 is 15 amino acids long. Germline CDR1 reads SGHAT; CDR2 reads FQNNGV. V was clipped by 1 base and J by 10 bases, with 14 bases between them. In DNA form, the CDR3 reads TGTGCCAGCAGCTTAGCTACAGGGCTACGATCACCCCTCCACTTT. Translating it yields CASSLATGLRSPLHF. The full variable domain, completed using reference TRBV11-2 and TRBJ1-6, is EAGVAQSPRYKIIEKRQSVAFWCNPISGHATLYWYQQILGQGPKLLIQFQNNGVVDDSQLPKDRFSAERLKGVDSTLKIQPAKLEDSAVYLCASSLATGLRSPLHFGNGTRLTVT.

The V call is TRBV19, the J call TRBJ1-2; perhaps TRBD1 as D (6 bases). CDR1 is LNHDA, CDR2 SQIVND, per germline (reference sequence). This CDR3 region has 14 residues. The V end was cut by 5 bases, the J end by 5 bases, with 15 bases between. The CDR3 reads CASSPDRWTYGYTF. The DNA for the CDR3 is TGTGCCAGTAGTCCTGACAGGTGGACTTATGGCTACACCTTC.

The chain carries TRBV5-5 and TRBJ1-4; possibly TRBD1 for D (5 bases). CDR1 is SGHKS and CDR2 is YYEKEE in the germline V gene (reference sequence). V gave up 1 base and J gave up 5 bases, with 12 bases separating them. This CDR3 is built from 15 residues. The CDR3 loop reads CASSLHAGTNEKLFF. The CDR3, as DNA: TGTGCCAGCAGCTTGCATGCGGGGACCAATGAAAAACTGTTTTTT.

The chain is built from TRBV9 and TRBJ2-2; D gene unclear. Trimming removed 4 bases from V and 5 bases from J, with 18 bases in between. The CDR3 is made up of 16 amino acids. The germline CDR1 and CDR2 sequences are SGDLS and YYNGEE. The CDR3 loop is CASSFDPLSLTGELFF. CDR3 bases: TGTGCCAGCAGCTTCGACCCCTTGTCACTAACCGGGGAGCTGTTTTTT.

The V gene is TRBV9, the J gene TRBJ2-7; TRBD2 agrees at 10 bases. The V and J ends lost 5 bases and 7 bases, in that order; junction bases with no gene match: 9. The V gene's germline CDR1 is SGDLS and CDR2 YYNGEE. The CDR3 has 14 amino acids. The CDR3 sequence is CASSFSGGYGEQYF. For the CDR3, the DNA is TGTGCCAGCAGTTTTAGCGGGGGGTATGGAGAGCAGTACTTC.

The chain combines TRBV28 with TRBJ2-7, with D unresolved. This CDR3 is built from 13 residues. V lost 6 bases, J lost 6 bases, and 15 bases lay in between. Germline CDR1 is MDHEN and CDR2 is SYDVKM. CDR3 residues: CASSFPRRPEQYF. CDR3 bases: TGTGCCAGCAGCTTCCCGCGCCGGCCCGAGCAGTACTTC.

This clone was detected a few times. V and J are TRBV5-1 and TRBJ1-2; D is ambiguous. CDR1 is SGHRS, CDR2 YFSETQ, per germline. V dropped 8 bases and J dropped 4 bases, with 15 bases sitting between them. This CDR3 has 13 residues. The CDR3 is CASPGHLFYGYTF. As DNA, the CDR3 is TGCGCCAGTCCGGGCCACCTTTTCTATGGCTACACCTTC.

The CDR3 protein is CATQIQGSSYEQYF. CDR3 bases: TGTGCCACCCAGATACAGGGCAGCTCCTACGAGCAGTACTTC. The chain employs TRBV6-1 and TRBJ2-7; possible D gene TRBD1, 6 bases. The CDR3 covers 14 residues. The V and J ends lost 10 bases and 0 bases respectively, with 16 bases between them. Germline loops: CDR1 MNHNS, CDR2 SASEGT.

This clone has just one count. The chain is built from TRBV7-2 and TRBJ1-1; D gene uncertain. This CDR3 comprises 13 residues. Per germline, CDR1 SGHTA and CDR2 FQGNSA. Trimming took 2 bases from V and 0 from J, leaving 4 bases between them. The CDR3 sequence is CASSLSVNTEAFF. The CDR3 DNA follows: TGTGCCAGCAGCTTATCGGTGAACACTGAAGCTTTCTTT.

This CDR3 reads CASSPGTGGPSGEQFF. The CDR3, as DNA: TGTGCCAGCAGTCCCGGGACAGGGGGCCCCTCGGGTGAGCAGTTCTTC. The chain has TRBV5-4 and TRBJ2-1; 12 bases fit TRBD1. The CDR3 spans 16 residues. Trimming took 5 bases from V and 9 from J; bases not matched to a gene: 12. The germline gives CDR1 SGHNT, CDR2 YYREEE (reference sequence).

CDR3 in DNA: TGTGCCAGCAGCTTGGTATCCCCCTCGGATACGCAGTATTTT. Its translation: CASSLVSPSDTQYF. J is TRBJ2-3 and V is TRBV5-5; D is unresolved. The CDR3 consists of 14 residues. Germline V gene data show CDR1 as SGHKS and CDR2 as YYEKEE (reference sequence). Trimming shortened V by 0 bases and J by 6 bases, and 11 bases separated the two germline ends.

The V and J genes are TRBV30 and TRBJ1-4; D not resolved. The V end was cut by 8 bases, the J end by 4 bases, with 11 bases between. CDR1 and CDR2 (germline): GTSNPN, SVGIG (reference sequence). The CDR3 totals 12 residues. The CDR3 here is CALDRDNEKLFF. Written as DNA, the CDR3 is TGTGCCCTTGACCGCGATAATGAAAAACTGTTTTTT. The full variable domain, in which reference TRBV30 and TRBJ1-4 provide the parts outside the CDR3, is SQTIHQWPATLVQPVGSPLSLECTVEGTSNPNLYWYRQAAGRGLQLLFYSVGIGQISSEVPQNLSASRPQDRQFILSSKKLLLSDSGFYLCALDRDNEKLFFGSGTQLSVL.

The V and J genes are TRBV29-1 and TRBJ1-5; a possible D gene is TRBD1 (6 bases). Trimming removed 5 bases from V and 4 bases from J, with 21 bases in between. The CDR3 spans 16 residues. Germline CDR1 and CDR2: SQVTM and ANQGSEA. Written as DNA, the CDR3 is TGCAGCGTTTTATTATCCGGGGGGCCCGTAAATCAGCCCCAGCATTTT. It translates to CSVLLSGGPVNQPQHF.

This rearrangement joins TRBV7-2 to TRBJ2-1; maybe TRBD1 (5 bases). The CDR3 loop spans 13 amino acids. Germline lookup yields CDR1 SGHTA and CDR2 FQGNSA. V shed 2 bases and J shed 5 bases, with 7 bases lying between them. The CDR3 region has the DNA TGTGCCAGCAGCTTACGACAGAACAATGAGCAGTTCTTC. Its translation is CASSLRQNNEQFF.

V and J are TRBV30 and TRBJ1-1; D is possibly TRBD1 (6 bases). V gave up 0 bases and J gave up 5 bases, with 10 bases separating them. Germline assignment: CDR1 GTSNPN and CDR2 SVGIG (reference sequence). The CDR3 totals 13 residues. The CDR3 nucleotides read TGTGCCTGGAGTGTGAAAGGGGGGACTGAAGCTTTCTTT. Translation gives CAWSVKGGTEAFF. The variable domain in full, with the rest retrieved from reference TRBV30 and TRBJ1-1, is SQTIHQWPATLVQPVGSPLSLECTVEGTSNPNLYWYRQAAGRGLQLLFYSVGIGQISSEVPQNLSASRPQDRQFILSSKKLLLSDSGFYLCAWSVKGGTEAFFGQGTRLTVV.

The J gene is TRBJ2-2, the V gene TRBV5-6; 8 bases fit TRBD1. The J segment lost 8 bases and the V segment lost 4 bases, leaving 16 bases of the junction unmatched. CDR1 is SGHDT, CDR2 YYEEEE, per germline. The CDR3 contains 17 residues. The DNA for the CDR3 is TGTGCCAGCAGCCTACGCCAGGACAGGGATGTAATGGGGGAGCTGTTTTTT. It yields the protein CASSLRQDRDVMGELFF.

This rearrangement joins TRBV30 to TRBJ1-2; D ambiguous. This CDR3 has 15 amino acids. Germline lookup yields CDR1 GTSNPN and CDR2 SVGIG (reference sequence). Trimming shortened V by 3 bases and J by 4 bases, and 18 bases separated the two germline ends. This CDR3 is CAWSPSSRSSYGYTF. CDR3 bases: TGTGCCTGGAGCCCCTCTTCCCGAAGTAGCTATGGCTACACCTTC.

This chain links TRBV19 with TRBJ1-4; D perhaps matches TRBD1 (6 bases). CDR3 length equals 14 residues. In germline, CDR1 is LNHDA, CDR2 SQIVND (reference sequence). With 9 bases removed from V and 7 bases from J, the gap between germline ends came to 18 bases. Written as DNA, the CDR3 is TGTGCCAGCATCTCTACAGGGACCGGTGAAAAACTGTTTTTT. Its translation is CASISTGTGEKLFF. The variable domain in full, completed from reference TRBV19 and TRBJ1-4, reads DGGITQSPKYLFRKEGQNVTLSCEQNLNHDAMYWYRQDPGQGLRLIYYSQIVNDFQKGDIAEGYSVSREKKESFPLTVTSAQKNPTAFYLCASISTGTGEKLFFGSGTQLSVL.